This is a list of T cell receptor beta chains from one sample in a study of T cell changes during pregnancy in multiple sclerosis. This table comes from immunoSEQ multiplex PCR, and its TCRdb copy is limited to in-frame clones, with some not included. The sample has some 59,000 clones, about 90% seen once. This specimen was peripheral blood, taken in the third trimester of pregnancy. The receptor source for this set is a female donor in good health, enrolled as a control in a pregnancy study. Each CDR3 is given with its conserved first and last residue.

CASSEGLDTEAFF	TRBV9	TRBJ1-1	13
CASRGPPRYGYTF	TRBV6-5	TRBJ1-2	13
CASSRPWGADTEAFF	TRBV27	TRBJ1-1	15
CARSQTGRVKPQHF	TRBV5-3	TRBJ1-5	14
CASRTGGYGYTF	TRBV27	TRBJ1-2	12
CASSFTGTPQEQFF	TRBV7-2	TRBJ2-1	14
CSARQGYGYTF	TRBV20-1	TRBJ1-2	11
CASRDRANNEQFF	TRBV19	TRBJ2-1	13
CASSLGGVVDGYTF	TRBV7-2	TRBJ1-2	14
CASSFPGLAGSGSYNEQFF	TRBV7-8	TRBJ2-1	19
CSVRTSGGNNEQFF	TRBV29-1	TRBJ2-1	14
CASSFELVARTDTQYF	TRBV11-2	TRBJ2-3	16
CASRGFSEHYTF	TRBV11-3	TRBJ1-2	12
CASSLGRDPASGNTIYF	TRBV7-8	TRBJ1-3	17
CASSLSSGRAGETQYF	TRBV7-6	TRBJ2-5	16
CASSYGKNAGPQYF	TRBV6-5	TRBJ2-3	14
CASSQVRLAVQYF	TRBV14	TRBJ2-3	13
CAISETIRGQVNEKLFF	TRBV10-3	TRBJ1-4	17
CASSPRGEAFF	TRBV6-6	TRBJ1-1	11
CASSQGQLVSNQPQHF	TRBV5-6	TRBJ1-5	16
CASSEGGGMEKLFF	TRBV6-1	TRBJ1-4	14
CASRREQAPQHF	TRBV2	TRBJ1-5	12
CAISLASAANEQFF	TRBV10-3	TRBJ2-1	14
CASSPPGGNEQYF	TRBV18	TRBJ2-7	13
CASSPTRGYEQYF	TRBV7-2	TRBJ2-7	13
CSVTVAGNEQFF	TRBV29-1	TRBJ2-1	12
CSVTGTGVNTQYF	TRBV29-1	TRBJ2-3	13
CASSQEQDPNQPQHF	TRBV4-3	TRBJ1-5	15
CASSLVASGTGGELFF	TRBV27	TRBJ2-2	16
CASSIDVMTAEMRQYF	TRBV19	TRBJ2-7	16
CASRYGVENTEAFF	TRBV5-8	TRBJ1-1	14
CASSLAGTGFQFF	TRBV14	TRBJ2-1	13
CASSQRGQSSSGNTIYF	TRBV18	TRBJ1-3	17
CASSLGAAGEQFF	TRBV7-2	TRBJ2-1	13
CASSPRQGPNSPLHF	TRBV6-5	TRBJ1-6	15
CASSLWATEAFF	TRBV5-6	TRBJ1-1	12
CASTPRGRGETQYF	TRBV19	TRBJ2-5	14
CAWGGTSSYEQYF	TRBV30	TRBJ2-7	13
CSVDLAGEGFSPETQYF	TRBV29-1	TRBJ2-5	17
CASSLGGASNQPQHF	TRBV5-1	TRBJ1-5	15
CASSPETGGMIGYTF	TRBV18	TRBJ1-2	15
CASSPGLAPSYEQYF	TRBV19	TRBJ2-7	15
CASGWDTNSPLHF	TRBV5-5	TRBJ1-6	13
CASRGDRTYEQYF	TRBV19	TRBJ2-7	13
CASSLVFGGASREQYF	TRBV5-4	TRBJ2-7	16
CASTEKAGGLPDTQYF	TRBV19	TRBJ2-3	16
CASSLTGVTYNEQFF	TRBV5-1	TRBJ2-1	15
CASSPRQNGDEQYF	TRBV18	TRBJ2-7	14
CSVLTGSFYGNTIYF	TRBV29-1	TRBJ1-3	15
CASSPDRGGYTF	TRBV18	TRBJ1-2	12
CASSTDRGDTEAFF	TRBV5-4	TRBJ1-1	14
CASSLSEPWNEQFF	TRBV27	TRBJ2-1	14
CASSSERTSGGYEQYF	TRBV5-4	TRBJ2-7	16
CASSLVQGSQGYTF	TRBV11-2	TRBJ1-2	14
CASILGQGNTEAFF	TRBV27	TRBJ1-1	14
CASRVGGASNQPQHF	TRBV19	TRBJ1-5	15
CASSTTGNTEAFF	TRBV11-3	TRBJ1-1	13
CASSIDVAGDTGELFF	TRBV19	TRBJ2-2	16
CASRPTDRGFGNTIYF	TRBV13	TRBJ1-3	16
CASNRDRPNEKLFF	TRBV19	TRBJ1-4	14